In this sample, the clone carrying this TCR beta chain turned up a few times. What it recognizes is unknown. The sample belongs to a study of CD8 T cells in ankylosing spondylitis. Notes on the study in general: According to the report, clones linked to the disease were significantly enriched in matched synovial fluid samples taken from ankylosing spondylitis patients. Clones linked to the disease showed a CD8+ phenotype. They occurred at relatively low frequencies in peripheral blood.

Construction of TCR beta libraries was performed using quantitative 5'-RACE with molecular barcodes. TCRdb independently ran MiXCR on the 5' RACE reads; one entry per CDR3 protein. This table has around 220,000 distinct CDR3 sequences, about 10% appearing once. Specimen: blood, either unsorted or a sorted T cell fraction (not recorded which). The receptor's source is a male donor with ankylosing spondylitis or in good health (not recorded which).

CDR3 residues: CASSEYGGASETQYF. In DNA form, the CDR3 reads TGTGCCAGCAGTGAATACGGGGGGGCTTCGGAGACCCAGTACTTC. The chain is built from TRBV2 and TRBJ2-5, with 8 bases matching TRBD2. There are 15 residues in the CDR3. Germline CDR1 and CDR2: SNHLY and FYNNEI. The V segment lost 2 bases and the J segment 5 bases; nucleotides outside the gene matches: 7. Based on the CDR3 plus reference TRBV2 and TRBJ2-5, the full variable domain is EPEVTQTPSHQVTQMGQEVILRCVPISNHLYFYWYRQILGQKVEFLVSFYNNEISEKSEIFDDQFSVERPDGSNFTLKIRSTKLEDSAMYFCASSEYGGASETQYFGPGTRLLVL.